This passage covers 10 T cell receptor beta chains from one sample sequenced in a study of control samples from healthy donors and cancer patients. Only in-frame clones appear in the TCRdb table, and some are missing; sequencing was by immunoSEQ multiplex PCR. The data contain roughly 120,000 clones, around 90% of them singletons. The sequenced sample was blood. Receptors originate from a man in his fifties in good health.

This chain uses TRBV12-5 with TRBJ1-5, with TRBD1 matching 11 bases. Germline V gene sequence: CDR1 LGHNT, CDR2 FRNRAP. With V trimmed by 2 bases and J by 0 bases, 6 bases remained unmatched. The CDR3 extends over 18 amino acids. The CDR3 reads CASGLPGQGGDSNQPQHF. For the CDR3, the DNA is TGTGCTAGTGGTTTGCCGGGACAGGGGGGGGATAGCAATCAGCCCCAGCATTTT.

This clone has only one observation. The CDR3 nucleotides read TGTGCCAGCAGTTTCGACAGGGCGATCGCCTACGAGCAGTACTTC. This gives the protein CASSFDRAIAYEQYF. The chain joins TRBV6-5 to TRBJ2-7, with 7 bases aligning to TRBD1. From germline, CDR1 is MNHEY and CDR2 SVGAGI. V lost 4 bases and J lost 2; bases outside the gene matches: 8. There are 15 residues in the CDR3.

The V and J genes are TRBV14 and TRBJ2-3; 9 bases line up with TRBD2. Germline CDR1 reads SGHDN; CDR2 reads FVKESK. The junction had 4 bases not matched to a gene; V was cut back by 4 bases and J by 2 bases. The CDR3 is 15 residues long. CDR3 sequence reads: CASSLLAGPTDTQYF. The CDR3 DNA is TGTGCCAGCAGCCTCCTAGCGGGGCCCACAGATACGCAGTATTTT.

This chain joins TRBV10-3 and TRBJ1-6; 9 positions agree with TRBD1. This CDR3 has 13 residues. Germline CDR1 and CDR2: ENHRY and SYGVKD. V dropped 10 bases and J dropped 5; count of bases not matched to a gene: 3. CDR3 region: CATWTGDNSPLHF. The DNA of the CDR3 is TGTGCCACATGGACAGGGGATAATTCACCCCTCCACTTT.

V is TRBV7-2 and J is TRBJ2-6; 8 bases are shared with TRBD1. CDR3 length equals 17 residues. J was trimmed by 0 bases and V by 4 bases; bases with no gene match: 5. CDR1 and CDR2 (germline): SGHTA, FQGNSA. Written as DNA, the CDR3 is TGTGCCAGCAGCTGGGGACAGGCCCGCTCTGGGGCCAACGTCCTGACTTTC. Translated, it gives CASSWGQARSGANVLTF.

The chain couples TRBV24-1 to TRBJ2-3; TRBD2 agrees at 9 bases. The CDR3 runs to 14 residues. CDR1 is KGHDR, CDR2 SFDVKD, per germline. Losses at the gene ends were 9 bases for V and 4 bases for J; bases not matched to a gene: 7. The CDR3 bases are TGTGCCACCCAACCGGCTAGCGGGGCAGATACGCAGTATTTT. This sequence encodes CATQPASGADTQYF.

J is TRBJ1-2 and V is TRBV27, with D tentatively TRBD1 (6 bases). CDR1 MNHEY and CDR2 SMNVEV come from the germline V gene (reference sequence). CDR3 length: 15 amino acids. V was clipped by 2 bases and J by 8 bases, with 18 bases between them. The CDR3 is CASSLKQGLVGGYTF. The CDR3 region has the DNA TGTGCCAGCAGTTTAAAACAGGGTTTGGTGGGAGGCTACACCTTC.

This CDR3 is CASSLAQAGGGGTEAFF. The CDR3 DNA follows: TGCGCCAGCAGCTTGGCCCAGGCAGGGGGTGGCGGCACTGAAGCTTTCTTT. The rearrangement links TRBV5-1 to TRBJ1-1, with 7 bases aligning to TRBD1. The germline CDR1 and CDR2 sequences are SGHRS and YFSETQ. V gave up 0 bases and J gave up 4 bases; unmatched junction bases: 12. The CDR3 totals 17 residues.

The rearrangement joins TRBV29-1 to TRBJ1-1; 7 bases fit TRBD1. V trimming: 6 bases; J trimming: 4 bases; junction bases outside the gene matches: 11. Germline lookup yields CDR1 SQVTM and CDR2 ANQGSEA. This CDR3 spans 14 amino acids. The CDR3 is CSVRGGPGGTEAFF. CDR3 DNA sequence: TGCAGCGTCCGCGGGGGCCCAGGGGGCACTGAAGCTTTCTTT.

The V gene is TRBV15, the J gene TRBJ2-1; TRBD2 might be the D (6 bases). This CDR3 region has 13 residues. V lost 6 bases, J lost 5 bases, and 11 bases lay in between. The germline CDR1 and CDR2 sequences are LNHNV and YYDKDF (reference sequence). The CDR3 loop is CATRASEDNEQFF. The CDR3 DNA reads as TGTGCCACCAGGGCTAGCGAGGACAATGAGCAGTTCTTC.